The subject of this entry is one TCR beta chain. The clone's antigen remains unknown. No base quality information exists; no much larger clone differs at one position. TCRbeta CDR3 regions were amplified from genomic DNA using the immunoSEQ Assay, a bias-controlled multiplex PCR. The paper's processing steps were these. The number of nucleated cells in each sample was estimated by amplification of reference gene primers within the assay. Sequence reads were collapsed and filtered to measure the absolute abundance of every unique TCRbeta CDR3 rearrangement. Productive Simpson clonality was computed per sample as the square root of Simpson's diversity index over productive rearrangements. This is the immuneACCESS table as TCRdb keeps it, with only in-frame sequences that have V and J called. A part of the clones is gone; compared with another copy, unresolved V genes explain less than half, and the rest is unexplained. The D gene and trimming were derived from the DNA, and the V and J assignments and clone size from that table. The sample data list just over 650,000 clones, and approximately 90% of these were observed just once. More than 0.25% of the sample is in the top ten clones.

The collaborating institutions used their own protocols to collect whole blood in K2EDTA tubes. For TCRbeta analysis, collaborators shipped samples in one of three forms: frozen whole blood, isolated PBMCs, or DNA extracted from either of those sample types. The entry originates in a study of blood T cell repertoires in COVID-19 (dated by TCRdb to 2018 to 2021). Study-wide context: The collaborator samples originated in the United States, Italy and Spain and spanned the acute and convalescent phases of COVID-19. The material from the prospective study consisted of cDNA or gDNA derived from T cells, B-cell-depleted T cells, or PBMCs. Subjects who had been exposed to COVID-19, were actively infected with it, or had recovered from it provided the deeply sampled blood TCRbeta repertoires that made up the dataset. The repertoires were made available in a free public database intended to serve as a resource for research on the immune response to SARS-CoV-2. Samples were obtained from the ongoing ImmuneRACE study (first 160 participants) and from roughly 1,300 subjects provided by 6 global collaborators. A de-identified subject ID, COVID-19 status, age in years and sex were almost always included in the sample metadata. Where available, HLA class I and class II types were taken from metadata supplied by the sample provider and were not determined by assay-based typing.

What the authors observed across the whole study: The quantity of clinical and demographic metadata differed by source and by participant and was supplied without curation.

The germline V gene yields SNHLY for CDR1 and FYNNEI for CDR2. Measured from the cysteine to the phenylalanine, the CDR3 is 15 residues long. Kept here is only the CDR3 DNA, which spans 45 bases and is read in frame from base 1. V and J are trimmed by 2 bases and 1 base, and the gene matches miss 5 bases of the junction. The sample consisted of peripheral blood. The rearranged chain carries TRBV2 and TRBJ2-7; a stretch of 7 junction bases matches TRBD2. The sequence came from a young woman with acute or convalescent COVID-19. The encoded CDR3 is CASSETRGRSYEQYF. In nucleotides, the sequence is TGTGCCAGCAGTGAAACGCGGGGGAGATCCTACGAGCAGTACTTC.